The 30 T cell receptor beta chains below were found in one sample sequenced in a study of blood T cell repertoires in COVID-19. Profiling relied on immunoSEQ multiplex PCR, and the TCRdb table lists in-frame clones only, not all of them. This sample yields 150,000 to 200,000 clones, of which 81% are seen a single time; more than 9.5% belongs to the top ten. Input material: peripheral blood. The source of these receptors is a woman between 35 and 50 years old with COVID-19, enrolled during active disease.

This clone has only a few counts. The chain is built from TRBV2 and TRBJ2-7, with D unresolved. The CDR3 is made up of 12 amino acids. V lost 7 bases and J 6 bases, leaving 13 bases between the germline ends. Looked up from germline, CDR1 is SNHLY and CDR2 is FYNNEI. CDR3 amino acids: CASTGLSIEQYF. CDR3 in DNA: TGTGCCAGCACAGGTTTGAGTATCGAGCAGTACTTC.

V and J are TRBV7-2 and TRBJ1-2; D is unclear. Germline loops: CDR1 SGHTA, CDR2 FQGNSA. The CDR3 is 13 amino acids. V was clipped by 6 bases and J by 4 bases, with 12 bases between them. The CDR3 sequence is CASSQDTSYGYTF. Written as DNA, the CDR3 is TGTGCCAGCAGTCAAGACACGAGCTATGGCTACACCTTC.

This clone came up once. The chain has TRBV2 and TRBJ1-5; 7 bases are a match to TRBD1. This CDR3 comprises 16 residues. V shed 2 bases and J 0 bases; nucleotides not matched to a gene: 4. Germline V gives CDR1 SNHLY, CDR2 FYNNEI. In nucleotides, the CDR3 is TGTGCCAGCAGTGAAAACCCAGGGGGTAGCAATCAGCCCCAGCATTTT. The encoded protein is CASSENPGGSNQPQHF. Looking up the rest from reference TRBV2 and TRBJ1-5 gives the full variable domain: EPEVTQTPSHQVTQMGQEVILRCVPISNHLYFYWYRQILGQKVEFLVSFYNNEISEKSEIFDDQFSVERPDGSNFTLKIRSTKLEDSAMYFCASSENPGGSNQPQHFGDGTRLSIL.

The chain recombines TRBV7-6 with TRBJ1-3, with D perhaps TRBD1 (6 bases). Germline loops: CDR1 SGHVS, CDR2 FNYEAQ. Trimming took 1 base from V and 0 from J, leaving 7 bases between them. This CDR3 is 15 amino acids long. For the CDR3, the DNA is TGTGCCAGCAGCTTAGAGGGGGACTCTGGAAACACCATATATTTT. Encoded protein: CASSLEGDSGNTIYF.

The chain uses TRBV5-1 and TRBJ1-5, with D unresolved. V was pared by 0 bases and J by 0 bases, with 7 bases between. CDR1 is SGHRS and CDR2 is YFSETQ in the germline V gene. The CDR3 is made up of 15 amino acids. The CDR3 coding sequence is TGCGCCAGCAGCTTGGTGCCGGGTAGCAATCAGCCCCAGCATTTT. Translation: CASSLVPGSNQPQHF. The full variable domain, rest sourced from reference TRBV5-1 and TRBJ1-5, is KAGVTQTPRYLIKTRGQQVTLSCSPISGHRSVSWYQQTPGQGLQFLFEYFSETQRNKGNFPGRFSGRQFSNSRSEMNVSTLELGDSALYLCASSLVPGSNQPQHFGDGTRLSIL.

This clone was detected once. V and J are TRBV11-2 and TRBJ2-5; D may be TRBD1 (6 bases). The CDR3 length is 14 residues. Germline V lookup: CDR1 SGHAT, CDR2 FQNNGV. V was clipped by 5 bases and J by 0 bases, with 10 bases between them. As DNA, the CDR3 is TGTGCCAGCAGCAGATGGACAGACCAAGAGACCCAGTACTTC. Its translation is CASSRWTDQETQYF.

The chain joins TRBV6-5 to TRBJ1-1; possibly TRBD1 for D (5 bases). This CDR3 is built from 15 residues. Germline CDR1 reads MNHEY; CDR2 reads SVGAGI. V lost 7 bases to trimming and J lost 1 base, with 16 bases between them. The CDR3 nucleotides read TGTGCCAGCACTCCCAGGAGGGGTCCGAACACTGAAGCTTTCTTT. Its translation is CASTPRRGPNTEAFF.

V gene TRBV7-9 combines with J gene TRBJ1-2; D remains unclear. The CDR3 runs 14 residues. V was pared by 0 bases and J by 5 bases, with 10 bases between. The germline V gene has CDR1 SEHNR and CDR2 FQNEAQ (reference sequence). CDR3 nucleotide sequence: TGTGCCAGCAGCTTAGCGTCAGTTTTTTATGGCTACACCTTC. Protein product: CASSLASVFYGYTF. The variable domain in full, completed from reference TRBV7-9 and TRBJ1-2, reads DTGVSQNPRHKITKRGQNVTFRCDPISEHNRLYWYRQTLGQGPEFLTYFQNEAQLEKSRLLSDRFSAERPKGSFSTLEIQRTEQGDSAMYLCASSLASVFYGYTFGSGTRLTVV.

The J gene is TRBJ2-5, the V gene TRBV10-1; the D gene is possibly TRBD2 (6 bases). The V gene lost 8 bases and the J gene lost 1 base, with 8 bases spanning the gap. Germline V gene lookup returns CDR1 WNHNN and CDR2 SYGVQD (reference sequence). This CDR3 region has 12 residues. CDR3 amino acids: CASRESQETQYF. DNA of the CDR3: TGCGCCAGCCGGGAGAGCCAAGAGACCCAGTACTTC.

The V gene is TRBV3-1 (or the pseudogene TRBV3-2), the J gene TRBJ2-1, with D hard to call. CDR3 length equals 12 residues. Between the trimmed V and J ends, which lost 5 bases and 9 bases, there was a span of 11 bases. Germline CDR1 reads LGHDT; CDR2 reads YNNKEL (reference sequence). Here the CDR3 reads CASSELGVEQFF. As DNA, the CDR3 is TGTGCCAGCAGCGAATTAGGAGTTGAGCAGTTCTTC.

The rearrangement uses TRBV6-5 and TRBJ2-3, with D tentatively TRBD2 (6 bases). Looked up from germline, CDR1 is MNHEY and CDR2 is SVGAGI. Trimming shortened V by 7 bases and J by 3 bases, and 11 bases separated the two germline ends. The CDR3 is 13 amino acids. The CDR3 DNA reads as TGTGCCAGCAACGGGAGAGGTACAGATACGCAGTATTTT. This translates into CASNGRGTDTQYF.

As for this clone: Mismatch with germline at one junction end may stem from a read error. The chain uses TRBV27 and TRBJ2-1; TRBD2 agrees at 10 bases. The CDR3 sequence is 12 residues long. Per the germline V gene, CDR1 is MNHEY and CDR2 is SMNVEV (reference sequence). CDR3: CASSLVAGGLVF. The CDR3 bases are TGTGCCAGCAGTTTAGTAGCGGGGGGCCTGGTCTTC.

The rearrangement uses TRBV5-5 and TRBJ2-3, with TRBD2 identical over 10 bases. The CDR3 is made up of 17 amino acids. V shed 2 bases and J 1 base; nucleotides not matched to a gene: 7. Germline V gene data show CDR1 as SGHKS and CDR2 as YYEKEE (reference sequence). CDR3 in amino acids: CASSLGSGRAGTDTQYF. CDR3 DNA: TGTGCCAGCAGCTTAGGAAGCGGGAGGGCCGGCACAGATACGCAGTATTTT.

The chain carries TRBV12-3 or TRBV12-4 and TRBJ1-1; D is unresolved. CDR3 length: 13 amino acids. Trimming pared 4 bases from V and 2 bases from J, leaving 8 bases between. The CDR3 DNA follows: TGTGCCAGCAGTTCAACAGTAAACACTGAAGCTTTCTTT. Its translation: CASSSTVNTEAFF.

V is TRBV11-1 and J is TRBJ2-3; unclear D gene. Trimming took off 5 bases at V and 4 bases at J, with 7 bases between the two ends. This CDR3 has 12 residues. Germline V gene data show CDR1 as SGHAT and CDR2 as FQDESV (reference sequence). This chain's CDR3 is CASSLGADTQYF. In DNA form, the CDR3 reads TGTGCCAGCAGCCTCGGAGCAGATACGCAGTATTTT.

This chain joins TRBV18 and TRBJ2-7, with TRBD2 matching over 11 bases. The V gene's germline CDR1 is KGHSH and CDR2 LQKENI. After removal of 4 bases from V and 3 bases from J, the junction contained 5 bases not matched to a gene. There are 15 residues in the CDR3. CDR3 residues: CASSRTTSGIYEQYF. CDR3 in DNA: TGTGCCAGCTCACGAACGACTAGCGGGATCTACGAGCAGTACTTC.

V is TRBV18 and J is TRBJ1-1; D remains ambiguous. This CDR3 has 13 residues. Germline CDR1 is KGHSH and CDR2 is LQKENI. Deletions cut 3 bases from V and 4 bases from J, with 9 bases between. The CDR3 is CASSPHGGTEAFF. In DNA, the CDR3 is TGTGCCAGCTCACCCCATGGAGGCACTGAAGCTTTCTTT.

The rearrangement joins TRBV9 to TRBJ2-3; maybe TRBD2 (6 bases). Germline loops: CDR1 SGDLS, CDR2 YYNGEE. The V end lost 1 base, the J end lost 5 bases, and 8 bases lay between the germline ends. The CDR3 extends over 13 amino acids. CDR3: CASSVPGEDTQYF. The CDR3 nucleotides read TGTGCCAGCAGCGTACCGGGGGAAGATACGCAGTATTTT.

The rearrangement uses TRBV7-9 and TRBJ2-7, with D uncertain. Trimming left V 2 bases short and J 0 bases short, with 11 bases between. The germline V gene has CDR1 SEHNR and CDR2 FQNEAQ (reference sequence). The CDR3 has 15 amino acids. The CDR3 DNA is TGTGCCAGCAGCTTACTGGAATCGGGCTCCTACGAGCAGTACTTC. Residues: CASSLLESGSYEQYF. The full variable domain, in which reference TRBV7-9 and TRBJ2-7 provide the parts outside the CDR3, is DTGVSQNPRHKITKRGQNVTFRCDPISEHNRLYWYRQTLGQGPEFLTYFQNEAQLEKSRLLSDRFSAERPKGSFSTLEIQRTEQGDSAMYLCASSLLESGSYEQYFGPGTRLTVT.

This chain joins TRBV15 and TRBJ2-5; unclear D gene. The length of the CDR3 is 12 residues. V was pared by 4 bases and J by 3 bases, with 6 bases between. Germline V gene lookup returns CDR1 LNHNV and CDR2 YYDKDF (reference sequence). The chain's CDR3 is CATSNQEETQYF. The CDR3 bases are TGTGCCACCAGCAACCAGGAAGAGACCCAGTACTTC.

The rearrangement links TRBV6-4 to TRBJ1-4; maybe TRBD1 (5 bases). Trimming pared 3 bases from V and 8 bases from J, leaving 10 bases between. CDR3 length equals 13 residues. The V gene's germline CDR1 is MRHNA and CDR2 SNTAGT. Here the CDR3 DNA reads TGTGCCAGCAGTGAACAGGTGGGGGAAAAACTGTTTTTT. This sequence encodes CASSEQVGEKLFF.

This chain connects TRBV5-1 to TRBJ1-1; TRBD1 matches at 8 bases. The germline V gene has CDR1 SGHRS and CDR2 YFSETQ. V lost 0 bases and J lost 5; bases outside the gene matches: 9. The length of the CDR3 is 16 residues. For the CDR3, the DNA is TGCGCCAGCAGCTTGGACCAGGGGGCGCTTAGGACTGAAGCTTTCTTT. This encodes CASSLDQGALRTEAFF.

This chain links TRBV14 with TRBJ2-2, with D tentatively TRBD2 (6 bases). V was shortened by 4 bases and J by 7 bases, with 7 bases between the two germline ends. Looked up from germline, CDR1 is SGHDN and CDR2 is FVKESK. The CDR3 extends over 12 amino acids. The CDR3 region is CASSLGGGELFF. Written as DNA, the CDR3 is TGTGCCAGCAGCCTCGGGGGCGGGGAGCTGTTTTTT.

The chain has TRBV19 and TRBJ1-1; D possibly corresponds to TRBD1 (6 bases). V was pared by 7 bases and J by 5 bases, with 17 bases between. The CDR3 length is 14 residues. Germline V CDR1 and CDR2: LNHDA, SQIVND (reference sequence). The CDR3 nucleotides read TGTGCCAGTATTATCGGCAGGGGCGGGACTGAAGCTTTCTTT. Translated, it gives CASIIGRGGTEAFF.

This clone was seen ten or more times. The gene calls are TRBV11-2 and TRBJ2-5, with 8 bases lining up with TRBD2. Germline loops: CDR1 SGHAT, CDR2 FQNNGV. The CDR3 is made up of 13 amino acids. With 5 bases clipped from V and 5 bases from J, the junction kept 4 bases outside the gene matches. The CDR3 nucleotides are TGTGCCAGCAGCCCCGGGGGGGCCGAGACCCAGTACTTC. Protein product: CASSPGGAETQYF.

This clone occurred once. The rearrangement uses TRBV19 and TRBJ1-6, with TRBD1 as a possible D gene (5 bases). Germline assignment: CDR1 LNHDA and CDR2 SQIVND (reference sequence). CDR3 length: 14 residues. The V end lost 6 bases, the J end lost 0 bases, and 6 bases lay between the germline ends. The chain's CDR3 is CASSRDSYNSPLHF. The CDR3 DNA sequence: TGTGCCAGTAGCAGGGACTCCTATAATTCACCCCTCCACTTT.

The chain couples TRBV5-5 to TRBJ2-7, with 9 positions matching TRBD2. Germline CDR1 SGHKS, CDR2 YYEKEE (reference sequence). The CDR3 runs to 15 residues. V dropped 4 bases and J dropped 0; count of bases not matched to a gene: 5. CDR3 sequence (DNA): TGTGCCAGCAGCATTAGCGGGGGCAGCTCCTACGAGCAGTACGTC. Translated, it gives CASSISGGSSYEQYV.

The chain employs TRBV14 and TRBJ2-7; TRBD1 is a possible D gene (5 bases). CDR3 length equals 14 residues. CDR1 SGHDN and CDR2 FVKESK come from the germline V gene. The germline V and J ends were trimmed by 3 bases and 5 bases, with 14 bases remaining between them. For the CDR3, the DNA is TGTGCCAGCAGCCAGAACAGGTTGATCCACGAGCAGTACTTC. Residues: CASSQNRLIHEQYF.

The J gene is TRBJ1-5, the V gene TRBV25-1, with no clear D. V lost 8 bases and J 1 base, leaving 12 bases between the germline ends. Germline assignment: CDR1 MGHDK and CDR2 SYGVNS. This CDR3 region has 14 residues. The DNA for the CDR3 is TGTGCCAGCCGAGAGGGTTGGAGCAATCAGCCCCAGCATTTT. Translated, it gives CASREGWSNQPQHF. Complete variable domain (other parts from reference TRBV25-1 and TRBJ1-5): EADIYQTPRYLVIGTGKKITLECSQTMGHDKMYWYQQDPGMELHLIHYSYGVNSTEKGDLSSESTVSRIRTEHFPLTLESARPSHTSQYLCASREGWSNQPQHFGDGTRLSIL.

V is TRBV9 and J is TRBJ1-4; 9 nucleotides match TRBD1. The trim removed 3 bases at V and 6 bases at J, leaving 3 bases unmatched. The CDR3 length is 14 residues. Germline V gene sequence: CDR1 SGDLS, CDR2 YYNGEE. The CDR3 loop reads CASSGRQGDEKLFF. CDR3 nucleotide sequence: TGTGCCAGCAGCGGAAGACAGGGGGATGAAAAACTGTTTTTT.